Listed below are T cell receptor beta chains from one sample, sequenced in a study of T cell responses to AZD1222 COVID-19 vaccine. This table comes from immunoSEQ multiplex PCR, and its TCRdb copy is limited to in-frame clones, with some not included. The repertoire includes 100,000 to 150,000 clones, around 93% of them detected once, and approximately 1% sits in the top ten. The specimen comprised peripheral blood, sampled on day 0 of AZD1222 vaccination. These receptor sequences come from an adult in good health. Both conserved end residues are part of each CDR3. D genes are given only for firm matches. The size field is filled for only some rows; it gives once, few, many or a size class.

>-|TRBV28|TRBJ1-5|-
CASSGRFNQPQHF
TGTGCCAGCTCAGGGCGGTTTAATCAGCCCCAGCATTTT
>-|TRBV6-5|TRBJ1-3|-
CASSYRISSGNTIYF
TGTGCCAGCAGTTACAGGATCTCCTCTGGAAACACCATATATTTT
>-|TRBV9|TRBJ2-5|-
CASSPYPDRNQETQYF
TGTGCCAGCAGCCCATACCCCGACAGAAACCAAGAGACCCAGTACTTC
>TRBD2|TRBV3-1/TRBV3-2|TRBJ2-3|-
CASSQDFAGGTDTQYF
TGTGCCAGCAGCCAAGATTTTGCGGGAGGTACAGATACGCAGTATTTT
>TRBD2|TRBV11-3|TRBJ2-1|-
CASSVNSGSSYNEQFF
TGTGCCAGCAGCGTCAATAGCGGGAGCTCCTACAATGAGCAGTTCTTC
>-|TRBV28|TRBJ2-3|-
CASGGLSTDTQYF
TGTGCCAGTGGCGGCCTTAGCACAGATACGCAGTATTTT
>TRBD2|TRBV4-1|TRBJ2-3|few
CASSQTGLAGGDTDTQYF
TGCGCCAGCAGCCAAACGGGACTAGCGGGAGGAGACACAGATACGCAGTATTTT
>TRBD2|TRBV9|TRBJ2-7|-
CASSRLAGSYEQYF
TGTGCCAGCAGTCGACTAGCGGGATCATACGAGCAGTACTTC
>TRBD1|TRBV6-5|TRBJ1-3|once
CASSYQGGASGNTIYF
TGTGCCAGCAGTTATCAGGGGGGGGCTTCGGGAAACACCATATATTTT
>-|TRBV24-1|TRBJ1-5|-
CATSDSTGVNQPQHF
TGTGCCACCAGTGATTCGACAGGAGTCAATCAGCCCCAGCATTTT
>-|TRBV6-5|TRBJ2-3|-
CASSSDSPHTQYF
TGTGCCAGCAGTTCCGATTCCCCACATACGCAGTATTTT
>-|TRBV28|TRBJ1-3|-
CASSQHRKSSGNTIYF
TGTGCCAGCAGTCAACACCGAAAGAGCTCTGGAAACACCATATATTTT
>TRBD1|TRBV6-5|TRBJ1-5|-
CATQDRDLRPQHF
TGTGCCACCCAGGACAGGGATCTTCGGCCCCAGCATTTT
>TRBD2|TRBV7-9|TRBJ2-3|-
CASSLGLAGATDTQYF
TGTGCCAGCAGCTTAGGACTAGCGGGAGCCACAGATACGCAGTATTTT
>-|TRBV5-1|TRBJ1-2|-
CASSLKGDDYGYTF
TGCGCCAGCAGCTTGAAAGGGGATGACTATGGCTACACCTTC
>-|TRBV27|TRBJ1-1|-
CASSLLSPNTEAFF
TGTGCCAGCAGTTTACTGTCCCCGAACACTGAAGCTTTCTTT
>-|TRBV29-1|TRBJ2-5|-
CSASVLKETQYF
TGCAGCGCTAGCGTACTAAAAGAGACCCAGTACTTC
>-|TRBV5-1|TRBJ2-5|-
CASSGGRGLGETQYF
TGCGCCAGCAGCGGGGGCAGGGGCCTAGGGGAGACCCAGTACTTC
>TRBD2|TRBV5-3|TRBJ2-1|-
CARTGVSGGSYNEQFF
TGTGCCAGAACCGGGGTAAGCGGGGGATCCTACAATGAGCAGTTCTTC
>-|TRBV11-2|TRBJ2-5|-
CASSSDRVQETQYF
TGTGCCAGCAGCTCCGACCGGGTCCAAGAGACCCAGTACTTC
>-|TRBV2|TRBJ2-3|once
CASGLSSGGSTDTQYF
TGTGCCAGCGGACTAAGCTCAGGGGGTAGCACAGATACGCAGTATTTT
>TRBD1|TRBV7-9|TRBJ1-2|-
CASSLAGDRYYGYTF
TGTGCCAGCAGCTTAGCGGGGGACAGATACTATGGCTACACCTTC
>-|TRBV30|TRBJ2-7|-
CAWSVRVEQYF
TGTGCCTGGAGTGTACGGGTCGAGCAGTACTTC
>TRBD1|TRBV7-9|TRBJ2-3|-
CASSFPSGTGDRDTQYF
TGTGCCAGCAGCTTCCCTTCCGGGACAGGGGATCGGGATACGCAGTATTTT
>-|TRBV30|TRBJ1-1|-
CAWIRYENTEAFF
TGTGCCTGGATACGCTATGAGAACACTGAAGCTTTCTTT
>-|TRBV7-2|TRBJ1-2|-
CASSLGGLYGYTF
TGTGCCAGCAGCTTGGGGGGGCTCTATGGCTACACCTTC
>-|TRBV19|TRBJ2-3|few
CASRGFTDTQYF
TGTGCCAGTAGGGGATTCACAGATACGCAGTATTTT
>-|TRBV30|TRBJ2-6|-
CAWSVLGGPSGANVLTF
TGTGCCTGGAGTGTACTTGGGGGGCCCTCTGGGGCCAACGTCCTGACTTTC
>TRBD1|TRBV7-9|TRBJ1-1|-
CASSFRQGGYTEAFF
TGTGCCAGCAGCTTTCGACAGGGGGGGTACACTGAAGCTTTCTTT
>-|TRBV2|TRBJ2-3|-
CAIAEVLGGDTQYF
TGTGCCATAGCCGAGGTTCTGGGGGGAGATACGCAGTATTTT
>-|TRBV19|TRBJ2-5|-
CASSMYETQYF
TGTGCCAGTAGTATGTATGAGACCCAGTACTTC
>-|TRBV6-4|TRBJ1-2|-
CASSEQIGRGYGYTF
TGTGCCAGCAGTGAACAAATTGGACGTGGCTATGGCTACACCTTC
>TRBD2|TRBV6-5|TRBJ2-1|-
CASRGTSVYNEQFF
TGTGCCAGCAGGGGGACTAGCGTCTACAATGAGCAGTTCTTC
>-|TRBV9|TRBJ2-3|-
CASSPSLGGTNTDTQYF
TGTGCCAGCAGCCCATCCTTAGGGGGGACTAACACAGATACGCAGTATTTT
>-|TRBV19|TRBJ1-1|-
CASSLPRVLGTEAFF
TGTGCCAGTAGTCTTCCCCGGGTGCTCGGCACTGAAGCTTTCTTT
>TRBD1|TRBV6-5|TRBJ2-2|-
CASTDPGQYTGELFF
TGTGCCAGCACCGATCCGGGACAGTACACCGGGGAGCTGTTTTTT
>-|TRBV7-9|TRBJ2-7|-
CASSLNYEQYF
TGTGCCAGCAGCCTAAACTACGAGCAGTACTTC
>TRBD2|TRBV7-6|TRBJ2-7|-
CASSLAAGGDYEQYF
TGTGCCAGCAGCTTAGCGGCGGGAGGGGACTACGAGCAGTACTTC
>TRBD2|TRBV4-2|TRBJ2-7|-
CASSYRLRTSGENYEQYF
TGTGCCAGCAGCTATAGGTTGAGAACTAGCGGGGAGAACTACGAGCAGTACTTC
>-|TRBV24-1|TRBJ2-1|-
CATSAPGRVGEQFF
TGTGCCACCAGTGCCCCCGGAAGGGTCGGTGAGCAGTTCTTC
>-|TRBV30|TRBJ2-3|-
CAWTLGFSTDTQYF
TGTGCCTGGACGCTGGGGTTTTCCACAGATACGCAGTATTTT
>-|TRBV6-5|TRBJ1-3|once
CASSSLPGFSGNTIYF
TGTGCCAGCAGTTCCTTACCAGGATTCTCTGGAAACACCATATATTTT
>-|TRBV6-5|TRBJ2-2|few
CASSPYRGGTGELFF
TGTGCCAGCAGCCCCTACAGGGGGGGTACCGGGGAGCTGTTTTTT
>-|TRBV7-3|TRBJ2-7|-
CASSLAGTQYEQYF
TGTGCCAGCAGCTTAGCCGGGACTCAGTACGAGCAGTACTTC
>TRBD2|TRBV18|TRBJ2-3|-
CASSPLAGATDTQYF
TGTGCCAGCTCACCATTAGCGGGAGCGACAGATACGCAGTATTTT
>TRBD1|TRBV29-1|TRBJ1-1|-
CSVQGQSPEAFF
TGCAGCGTACAGGGACAGTCGCCAGAAGCTTTCTTT
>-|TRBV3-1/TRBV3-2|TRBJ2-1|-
CASSQVDVDNEQFF
TGTGCCAGCAGCCAAGTGGACGTAGACAATGAGCAGTTCTTC
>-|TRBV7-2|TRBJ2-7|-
CASSLGGDEQYF
TGTGCCAGCAGCCTGGGGGGCGACGAGCAGTACTTC
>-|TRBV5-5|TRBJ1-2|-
CASSPADRGYTF
TGTGCCAGCAGCCCGGCGGACAGAGGCTACACCTTC
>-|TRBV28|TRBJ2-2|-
CASSLWTLNTGELFF
TGTGCCAGCAGTTTATGGACTTTGAACACCGGGGAGCTGTTTTTT